This entry describes one T cell receptor beta chain. This sample is part of a study of blood T cell repertoires in COVID-19. The germline V gene has CDR1 MGHRA and CDR2 YSYEKL. This CDR3 contains 15 residues. V lost 1 base to trimming and J lost 0 bases, with 6 bases between them. Produced via immunoSEQ multiplex PCR; TCRdb's table is partial and in-frame only. In the table there are roughly 81,000 clones, around 80% of which are singletons. This rearrangement joins TRBV4-1 to TRBJ1-4; D might be TRBD1 (5 bases). The receptor was derived from a man aged 60-69 years with acute or convalescent COVID-19. The specimen was peripheral blood. CDR3 in amino acids: CASSQGQTTNEKLFF. For the CDR3, the DNA is TGCGCCAGCAGCCAAGGACAGACAACTAATGAAAAACTGTTTTTT.